These 20 T cell receptor beta chains share one sample of origin, sequenced in a study of CD8 T cells in ankylosing spondylitis (dated by TCRdb to the late 2010s). Library creation used 5' RACE. TCRdb lists the instrument as Illumina HiSeq 2500. TCRdb passed the public sequencing reads through fastp at Q25 and MiXCR, retaining productive beta sequences. Identical CDR3 protein sequences are pooled into one entry, listed with their most common genes and DNA. The sample table shows a few hundred thousand distinct CDR3 sequences, and about 18% are seen once. The ten largest clones represent under 45% of the sample. The investigation overall reported the following: Blood from ankylosing spondylitis patients appeared to be characterized by a TCR beta motif made up of several highly homologous amino acid variants.

Their recognized antigens are unknown. The sample consisted of blood, either unsorted or a sorted T cell fraction (not recorded which). The receptors come from a male donor with ankylosing spondylitis.

This chain uses TRBV20-1 with TRBJ2-4; 9 bases fit TRBD2. Germline CDR1 reads DFQATT; CDR2 reads SNEGSKA (reference sequence). V was clipped by 0 bases and J by 0 bases; unmatched bases: 3. There are 16 residues in the CDR3. In DNA form, the CDR3 reads TGCAGTGCTAGAGAACTAGCGGGCCTAGCCAAAAACATTCAGTACTTC. It codes for CSARELAGLAKNIQYF.

This clonotype was seen only a few times. V usage is TRBV7-8 and J usage is TRBJ2-1; D is ambiguous. Trimming cost V 7 bases and J 0 bases, with 10 bases left between them. The CDR3 runs 14 residues. CDR1 and CDR2 (germline): SGHVS, FQNEAQ. The CDR3 region has the DNA TGTGCCAGCACCCCCACGGACTCCTACAATGAGCAGTTCTTC. It specifies CASTPTDSYNEQFF. Using reference TRBV7-8 and TRBJ2-1 for the parts outside the CDR3, the full variable domain is GAGVSQSPRYKVAKRGQDVALRCDPISGHVSLFWYQQALGQGPEFLTYFQNEAQLDKSGLPSDRFFAERPEGSVSTLKIQRTQQEDSAVYLCASTPTDSYNEQFFGPGTRLTVL.

The sample holds many counts of this clonotype. The chain uses TRBV4-1 and TRBJ2-7; tentatively, D is TRBD1 (6 bases). Germline values: CDR1 MGHRA, CDR2 YSYEKL. V lost 3 bases and J 3 bases, leaving 15 bases between the germline ends. The CDR3 spans 15 residues. The CDR3 DNA follows: TGCGCCAGCAGCCAGGACCGGGACACCTTCTACGAGCAGTACTTC. Protein sequence: CASSQDRDTFYEQYF.

The chain is built from TRBV28 and TRBJ2-1; TRBD1 might be the D (6 bases). From germline, CDR1 is MDHEN and CDR2 SYDVKM. Trimming removed 6 bases from V and 8 bases from J, with 23 bases in between. This CDR3 region has 16 residues. The CDR3 nucleotides are TGTGCCAGCAGACCATACAGGGTGGTGGGAGAGGATGAGCAGTTCTTC. It codes for CASRPYRVVGEDEQFF. Based on the CDR3 plus reference TRBV28 and TRBJ2-1, the full variable domain is DVKVTQSSRYLVKRTGEKVFLECVQDMDHENMFWYRQDPGLGLRLIYFSYDVKMKEKGDIPEGYSVSREKKERFSLILESASTNQTSMYLCASRPYRVVGEDEQFFGPGTRLTVL.

J is TRBJ2-5 and V is TRBV29-1; D remains unclear. V lost 3 bases, J lost 1 base, and 15 bases lay in between. Germline CDR1 reads SQVTM; CDR2 reads ANQGSEA. The CDR3 covers 15 residues. The CDR3 DNA reads as TGCAGCGTTGACCCGGCCGATACTTTCCAAGAGACCCAGTACTTC. Its translation: CSVDPADTFQETQYF.

This clonotype was detected ten times or more. The genes are TRBV29-1 and TRBJ2-1, with 7 nucleotides matching TRBD2. Germline assignment: CDR1 SQVTM and CDR2 ANQGSEA. Trimming at V came to 1 base and at J to 5 bases, leaving 2 bases not matched to a gene. The CDR3 has 13 residues. This CDR3 is CSVEGTSNNEQFF. CDR3 DNA: TGCAGCGTTGAAGGGACTAGTAACAATGAGCAGTTCTTC.

The gene calls are TRBV29-1 and TRBJ2-7; 8 bases map to TRBD1. The CDR3 runs 13 residues. Per germline, CDR1 SQVTM and CDR2 ANQGSEA. V shed 6 bases and J 4 bases; nucleotides not matched to a gene: 8. CDR3 sequence (DNA): TGCAGCGTGGAGACAGGGGTCGGTTACGAGCAGTACTTC. Its protein product is CSVETGVGYEQYF.

The sample holds many counts of this clonotype. J is TRBJ2-2 and V is TRBV7-8; 7 nucleotides match TRBD1. V shed 5 bases and J 1 base; nucleotides not matched to a gene: 7. Germline V lookup: CDR1 SGHVS, CDR2 FQNEAQ. The CDR3 runs to 16 residues. This CDR3 is CASSPPRTGNTGELFF. The CDR3 nucleotides read TGTGCCAGCAGCCCCCCAAGGACAGGGAACACCGGGGAGCTGTTTTTT.

V usage is TRBV2 and J usage is TRBJ2-3; a possible D gene is TRBD2 (5 bases). This CDR3 is 14 amino acids long. The germline V and J ends were trimmed by 3 bases and 4 bases, with 11 bases remaining between them. Germline V gene data show CDR1 as SNHLY and CDR2 as FYNNEI. In DNA, the CDR3 is TGTGCCAGCAGTGATCCGGGGTCAGCAGATACGCAGTATTTT. Translating it yields CASSDPGSADTQYF.

This clonotype was detected only a few times. The gene calls are TRBV5-6 and TRBJ1-1, with a weak D call TRBD1 (5 bases). V lost 9 bases and J lost 4, with 16 bases in between. Germline V gene data show CDR1 as SGHDT and CDR2 as YYEEEE. This CDR3 has 13 residues. The CDR3 DNA is TGTGCCACCTTTACCTCGGGGGGCACTGAAGCTTTCTTT. Encoded protein: CATFTSGGTEAFF.

The table lists this clonotype with a few counts. The chain recombines TRBV7-3 with TRBJ1-1, with a tentative D call TRBD1 (6 bases). The CDR3 has 13 residues. Trimming left V 5 bases short and J 10 bases short, with 17 bases between. Germline lookup yields CDR1 SGHTA and CDR2 FQGTGA. The CDR3, as DNA: TGTGCCAGCAGCGAATCAGGGTTAGGGGGAGCTTTCTTT. This gives the protein CASSESGLGGAFF.

This sequence joins TRBV12-5 and TRBJ2-3; 8 bases line up with TRBD1. The CDR3 contains 15 residues. Germline CDR1 and CDR2: LGHNT and FRNRAP. V was clipped by 5 bases and J by 1 base; unmatched bases: 5. The CDR3 loop is CASGPGQGGTDTQYF. In DNA, the CDR3 is TGTGCTAGTGGTCCCGGACAGGGTGGCACAGATACGCAGTATTTT.

The sample holds a few counts of this clonotype. The chain couples TRBV11-1 to TRBJ2-1; 7 nucleotides align to TRBD1. V lost 5 bases and J lost 5; bases outside the gene matches: 12. Germline CDR1 SGHAT, CDR2 FQDESV (reference sequence). CDR3 size: 16 residues. The chain's CDR3 is CASSPRTGLHDNEQFF. In DNA, the CDR3 is TGTGCCAGCAGCCCTCGGACAGGATTACATGACAATGAGCAGTTCTTC.

This chain uses TRBV7-8 with TRBJ2-7, with a tentative D call TRBD1 (6 bases). V lost 4 bases and J 3 bases, leaving 16 bases between the germline ends. There are 15 residues in the CDR3. CDR1 SGHVS and CDR2 FQNEAQ come from the germline V gene. As DNA, the CDR3 is TGTGCCAGCAGCTCTAGTAGGGACACCCACTACGAGCAGTACTTC. This translates into CASSSSRDTHYEQYF.

This clonotype came up a few times. This chain connects TRBV5-1 to TRBJ2-1; a weak D match, TRBD2 (6 bases). V lost 0 bases to trimming and J lost 6 bases, with 19 bases between them. The V gene's germline CDR1 is SGHRS and CDR2 YFSETQ. The CDR3 loop spans 17 amino acids. The CDR3 DNA sequence: TGCGCCAGCAGCTTGGGAGCGGGTGTCTTTTCAATCAATGAGCAGTTCTTC. Its translation is CASSLGAGVFSINEQFF.

This chain connects TRBV28 to TRBJ1-2, with D possibly TRBD1 on 5 matching bases. The CDR3 covers 16 residues. Per the germline V gene, CDR1 is MDHEN and CDR2 is SYDVKM. Trimming took 2 bases from V and 4 from J, leaving 17 bases between them. CDR3 sequence: CASSLGATPVLYGYTF. The CDR3 DNA is TGTGCCAGCAGTTTAGGGGCCACACCTGTTCTCTATGGCTACACCTTC.

This chain connects TRBV24-1 to TRBJ2-3; D remains unclear. This CDR3 region has 14 residues. Trimming removed 5 bases from V and 6 bases from J, with 14 bases in between. Germline values: CDR1 KGHDR, CDR2 SFDVKD. The CDR3 here is CATSGDGWPDTQYF. DNA for the CDR3: TGTGCCACCAGTGGCGACGGGTGGCCCGATACGCAGTATTTT.

This rearrangement joins TRBV11-2 to TRBJ2-5; D ambiguous. This CDR3 is built from 12 residues. CDR1 and CDR2 (germline): SGHAT, FQNNGV. Between the trimmed V and J ends, which lost 5 bases and 4 bases, there was a span of 8 bases. CDR3 sequence (DNA): TGTGCCAGCAGCACCCCGGGAGAGACCCAGTACTTC. It translates to CASSTPGETQYF.

The CDR3 reads CASSNPGQNIQYF. Written as DNA, the CDR3 is TGTGCCAGCAGCAACCCGGGACAGAACATTCAGTACTTC. The V gene is TRBV12-3 or TRBV12-4, the J gene TRBJ2-4, with TRBD1 identical over 7 bases. The CDR3 extends over 13 amino acids. With V trimmed by 6 bases and J by 7 bases, 6 bases remained unmatched.

This sequence joins TRBV12-3 or TRBV12-4 and TRBJ1-1; 11 bases map to TRBD1. The CDR3 has 14 amino acids. The V and J ends lost 5 bases and 6 bases, in that order; junction bases with no gene match: 5. The CDR3 region is CASSPDRGPAEAFF. The CDR3 region has the DNA TGTGCCAGCAGTCCGGACAGGGGGCCGGCTGAAGCTTTCTTT.